What follows are 20 T cell receptor beta chains derived from one specimen sequenced in a study of identical twins. TCRdb redid the calling of the 5' RACE reads with MiXCR, one entry per CDR3 protein. The repertoire consists of roughly 1.6 million distinct CDR3 sequences, with about 31% occurring once and the leading ten covering under 0.35%. Sample: cord blood. The receptor set was obtained from a newborn girl in good health.

About this clonotype itself: A much bigger clone sits one base away, suggesting this may be a read error. The V and J genes are TRBV29-1 and TRBJ2-1; D is perhaps TRBD2 (5 bases). This CDR3 comprises 15 residues. Trimming cost V 2 bases and J 3 bases, with 14 bases left between them. The germline V gene has CDR1 SQVTM and CDR2 ANQGSEA. The CDR3 DNA is TGCAGCGTTGAACGTCCTGGCGGGCTCTACAATGAGCAGTTCTTC. Translated: CSVERPGGLYNEQFF.

This clonotype came up a few times. This chain links TRBV25-1 with TRBJ1-4; TRBD1 is a possible D gene (5 bases). CDR1 is MGHDK and CDR2 is SYGVNS in the germline V gene. Trimming shortened V by 6 bases and J by 8 bases, and 16 bases separated the two germline ends. This CDR3 contains 14 residues. CDR3: CASSPLTGGEKLFF. The CDR3 DNA follows: TGTGCCAGCAGCCCACTAACAGGAGGGGAAAAACTGTTTTTT.

Points on this clonotype: Its ends do not fully match the called genes, so a read error is possible. This chain joins TRBV7-2 and TRBJ1-2, with D tentatively TRBD1 (6 bases). CDR3 size: 13 residues. The germline gives CDR1 SGHTA, CDR2 FQGNSA. CDR3 bases: TGTGCCAGCAGCCACCGACAGGTTGATGGCCACACCTTC. Amino acid sequence: CASSHRQVDGHTF.

J is TRBJ2-3 and V is TRBV5-1; 10 positions match TRBD2. Germline loops: CDR1 SGHRS, CDR2 YFSETQ. V shed 4 bases, J shed 2 bases, and the junction held 4 bases outside the gene matches. The length of the CDR3 is 15 residues. The CDR3, as DNA: TGCGCCAGCAGCCTAGCGGGGGCCCTCACAGATACGCAGTATTTT. Translating it yields CASSLAGALTDTQYF.

A few counts support this clonotype. This chain uses TRBV4-2 with TRBJ1-5; the D is unclear. Trimming cost V 6 bases and J 3 bases, with 15 bases left between them. Per the germline V gene, CDR1 is LGHNA and CDR2 is YNFKEQ. The CDR3 has 15 residues. The CDR3 nucleotides read TGTGCCAGCAGTCCCTCCCGTAGTACCAATCAGCCCCAGCATTTT. Protein: CASSPSRSTNQPQHF.

V gene TRBV10-2 combines with J gene TRBJ2-7, with a tentative D call TRBD1 (6 bases). CDR1 and CDR2 from the germline V gene are WSHSY and SAAADI. V lost 2 bases and J 0 bases, leaving 17 bases between the germline ends. The CDR3 is 17 residues long. The CDR3 nucleotides read TGCGCCAGCAGTGAGAGACAGGTTCGGAAGTTCTCCTACGAGCAGTACTTC. This encodes CASSERQVRKFSYEQYF.

The J gene is TRBJ2-1, the V gene TRBV20-1; perhaps TRBD2 as D (6 bases). This CDR3 has 14 amino acids. Germline loops: CDR1 DFQATT, CDR2 SNEGSKA (reference sequence). Trimming shortened V by 5 bases and J by 8 bases, and 19 bases separated the two germline ends. The CDR3 sequence is CSAASSRRADEQFF. CDR3 in DNA: TGCAGTGCTGCATCTAGCAGGAGGGCCGATGAGCAGTTCTTC.

V is TRBV10-3 and J is TRBJ2-3, with D tentatively TRBD1 (6 bases). CDR3 length: 14 residues. Germline lookup yields CDR1 ENHRY and CDR2 SYGVKD. V was cut by 11 bases and J by 0 bases, with 15 bases left in between. The DNA for the CDR3 is TGTGCCGTCACGAGGACAGCTAGCACAGATACGCAGTATTTT. As protein: CAVTRTASTDTQYF.

The rearrangement joins TRBV20-1 to TRBJ2-7; D is perhaps TRBD1 (5 bases). With 2 bases removed from V and 3 bases from J, the gap between germline ends came to 14 bases. CDR1 is DFQATT and CDR2 is SNEGSKA in the germline V gene (reference sequence). The CDR3 has 14 residues. The CDR3: CSARSTGRDYEQYF. In DNA form, the CDR3 reads TGCAGTGCTAGATCAACGGGCAGGGACTACGAGCAGTACTTC.

The V call is TRBV20-1, the J call TRBJ2-1, with D possibly being TRBD2 (5 bases). Trimming stripped 7 bases from V and 4 bases from J, with 17 bases between. The CDR3 is 14 residues long. Germline CDR1 reads DFQATT; CDR2 reads SNEGSKA (reference sequence). CDR3 bases: TGCAGTGAGTCCCCCAGCGGTGGGTACAATGAGCAGTTCTTC. Its translation is CSESPSGGYNEQFF.

V and J are TRBV10-3 and TRBJ2-1; a weak D match, TRBD2 (6 bases). The CDR3 is 17 amino acids. The V and J ends lost 0 bases and 8 bases respectively, with 20 bases between them. CDR1 ENHRY and CDR2 SYGVKD come from the germline V gene. CDR3 in amino acids: CAISESLTGTLGDEQFF. For the CDR3, the DNA is TGTGCCATCAGTGAGTCGCTCACCGGGACTCTTGGGGATGAGCAGTTCTTC.

This clonotype was counted a few times. J is TRBJ2-1 and V is TRBV6-4; D uncertain. This CDR3 has 13 amino acids. V was pared by 3 bases and J by 6 bases, with 9 bases between. Germline V gene data show CDR1 as MRHNA and CDR2 as SNTAGT. The CDR3 DNA is TGTGCCAGCAGTGAGCAAGGCCCCAATGAGCAGTTCTTC. Its translation is CASSEQGPNEQFF.

This clonotype was counted between two and nine times. The CDR3 protein is CSVAPGLAVDEQYF. In nucleotides, the CDR3 is TGCAGCGTGGCACCTGGACTAGCGGTCGACGAGCAGTACTTC. The chain is built from TRBV29-1 and TRBJ2-7; 10 bases line up with TRBD2. The CDR3 is 14 residues long. The junction had 10 bases not matched to a gene; V was cut back by 6 bases and J by 5 bases. Germline CDR1 is SQVTM and CDR2 is ANQGSEA.

The chain employs TRBV20-1 and TRBJ2-2; tentatively, D is TRBD1 or TRBD2 (6 bases each). The V gene's germline CDR1 is DFQATT and CDR2 SNEGSKA (reference sequence). Trimming took off 3 bases at V and 5 bases at J, with 19 bases between the two ends. This CDR3 is 16 amino acids long. The CDR3 coding sequence is TGCAGTGCTAGTGGCCAACAGGGAGGCCAAACCGGGGAGCTGTTTTTT. Protein sequence: CSASGQQGGQTGELFF.

This chain uses TRBV7-9 with TRBJ1-5, with D unresolved. Trimming pared 5 bases from V and 5 bases from J, leaving 19 bases between. Germline-derived CDR1 and CDR2 are SEHNR and FQNEAQ (reference sequence). The CDR3 contains 16 residues. CDR3: CASSPGAEKHYQPQHF. The CDR3 nucleotides are TGTGCCAGCAGCCCCGGAGCCGAAAAGCACTATCAGCCCCAGCATTTT. Full variable domain (rest looked up from reference TRBV7-9 and TRBJ1-5): DTGVSQNPRHKITKRGQNVTFRCDPISEHNRLYWYRQTLGQGPEFLTYFQNEAQLEKSRLLSDRFSAERPKGSFSTLEIQRTEQGDSAMYLCASSPGAEKHYQPQHFGDGTRLSIL.

This chain links TRBV2 with TRBJ2-5, with D tentatively TRBD1 or TRBD2 (5 bases each). The CDR3 totals 13 residues. Trimming stripped 7 bases from V and 11 bases from J, with 20 bases between. Germline V CDR1 and CDR2: SNHLY, FYNNEI. The CDR3 loop reads CASKRGISNEQYF. In DNA form, the CDR3 reads TGTGCCAGCAAACGGGGCATTTCCAATGAGCAGTACTTC.

There are a few counts of this clonotype. The chain recombines TRBV3-1 with TRBJ2-4, with 11 bases that match TRBD2. The DNA end favors TRBJ2-7, so the J call may be wrong. This CDR3 has 15 residues. In germline, CDR1 is LGHDT, CDR2 YNNKEL (reference sequence). The CDR3 DNA follows: TGTGCCAGCAGCCAAGAGACACTAGCGGGAGACGAGCAGTACTTC. This sequence encodes CASSQETLAGDEQYF.

Concerning this clonotype itself: Just one base apart from a much larger clone, this may be a read error. The V gene is TRBV10-3, the J gene TRBJ2-3; no clear D. This CDR3 is 12 amino acids long. CDR1 is ENHRY and CDR2 is SYGVKD in the germline V gene. The CDR3 sequence: CAISEYGDTRYF. The CDR3 nucleotides are TGTGCCATCAGTGAGTATGGCGATACGCGGTATTTT.

This chain links TRBV28 with TRBJ1-5; TRBD1 might be the D (5 bases). V was clipped by 6 bases and J by 2 bases, with 17 bases between them. Germline V gene data show CDR1 as MDHEN and CDR2 as SYDVKM. The CDR3 sequence is 16 residues long. CDR3 region: CASSQTQGLGNQPQHF. Here the CDR3 DNA reads TGTGCCAGCAGCCAGACCCAGGGTTTGGGCAATCAGCCCCAGCATTTT.

In its sample, this clonotype was seen a few times. The rearrangement joins TRBV3-1 to TRBJ2-1, with TRBD1 identical over 9 bases. The CDR3 length is 15 residues. The junction had 7 bases not matched to a gene; V was cut back by 3 bases and J by 7 bases. CDR1 and CDR2 from the germline V gene are LGHDT and YNNKEL (reference sequence). The CDR3 is CASSHHHRGLNEQFF. CDR3 nucleotides: TGTGCCAGCAGCCATCACCACAGGGGGCTGAATGAGCAGTTCTTC.